Listed below are T cell receptor beta chains from one sample, sequenced in a study of blood T cell repertoires in COVID-19. The protocol was immunoSEQ multiplex PCR, while the TCRdb copy is restricted to in-frame clones and leaves out a portion. The sample shows 200,000 to 250,000 clones, around 80% of them seen only once. Sequencing was done on a sample of peripheral blood. Every receptor here comes from a human donor in a cohort sampled during active COVID-19. CDR3s include the opening cysteine and the closing phenylalanine or tryptophan. Fields, in order: D gene, clone size, J gene, V gene, CDR3 protein, CDR3 DNA. A D gene is named only where the DNA matches it firmly. Some rows have no size entry. The others give once, few or many, or a class for an expanded clone.

>TRBD1|NA|TRBJ2-7|TRBV5-8
CASSPRQGTGEQYF
TGTGCCAGCAGCCCCCGACAGGGCACTGGCGAGCAGTACTTC
>NA|NA|TRBJ2-7|TRBV4-2
CASSHGAGHEQYF
TGTGCCAGCAGCCATGGGGCAGGGCACGAGCAGTACTTC
>TRBD1|NA|TRBJ1-2|TRBV5-5
CASSPPRRDSANYGYTF
TGTGCCAGCAGCCCACCCAGGAGGGACAGCGCTAACTATGGCTACACCTTC
>TRBD1|once|TRBJ1-1|TRBV29-1
CSVAAGGMNTEAFF
TGCAGCGTTGCTGCAGGGGGTATGAACACTGAAGCTTTCTTT
>TRBD1|NA|TRBJ2-6|TRBV30
CAWSGDRVVSGANVLTF
TGTGCCTGGAGTGGGGACAGAGTAGTCTCGGGGGCCAACGTCCTGACTTTC
>NA|few|TRBJ2-5|TRBV7-9
CASSFSGEGARETQYF
TGTGCCAGCAGCTTTAGCGGGGAGGGGGCTCGGGAGACCCAGTACTTC
>TRBD1|NA|TRBJ1-4|TRBV11-3
CASSLRTGEKLFF
TGTGCCAGCAGCTTAAGGACAGGGGAAAAACTGTTTTTT
>NA|NA|TRBJ1-4|TRBV27
CASSLSAQGKEKLFF
TGTGCCAGCAGTTTGAGTGCACAGGGAAAGGAAAAACTGTTTTTT
>NA|NA|TRBJ1-1|TRBV6-5
CASTRGRGTEAFF
TGTGCCAGCACCAGAGGGCGGGGAACTGAAGCTTTCTTT
>NA|once|TRBJ2-1|TRBV19
CASSITSPDNEQFF
TGTGCCAGTAGTATAACTAGCCCTGACAATGAGCAGTTCTTC
>TRBD1|NA|TRBJ2-7|TRBV5-6
CASSLRTGHSYEQYF
TGTGCCAGCAGCTTGAGGACAGGGCATTCCTACGAGCAGTACTTC
>NA|NA|TRBJ1-1|TRBV6-5
CASSWIWGGGTEAFF
TGTGCCAGCAGCTGGATATGGGGAGGAGGGACTGAAGCTTTCTTT
>NA|NA|TRBJ2-7|TRBV9
CASSVNRGEQYF
TGTGCCAGCAGCGTCAATCGCGGCGAGCAGTACTTC
>TRBD1|NA|TRBJ1-6|TRBV11-2
CASSLASGQGPFKPLHF
TGTGCCAGCAGCTTAGCGAGCGGACAGGGACCTTTTAAACCCCTCCACTTT
>TRBD1|NA|TRBJ1-2|TRBV19
CASSTRQGGKGYTF
TGTGCCAGTAGTACACGACAGGGAGGAAAAGGCTACACCTTC
>TRBD1|NA|TRBJ1-4|TRBV9
CASSEGDRVLATNEKLFF
TGTGCCAGCAGCGAAGGAGACAGGGTTCTTGCAACTAATGAAAAACTGTTTTTT
>NA|NA|TRBJ1-6|TRBV7-9
CASSLAEGPLHF
TGTGCCAGCAGCTTAGCGGAGGGACCCCTCCACTTT
>NA|NA|TRBJ2-7|TRBV7-2
CASRGGTSAGLEQYF
TGTGCCAGCAGGGGGGGTACGAGCGCCGGGCTCGAGCAGTACTTC
>NA|NA|TRBJ1-2|TRBV29-1
CSGREANYGYTF
TGCAGCGGGAGGGAGGCGAACTATGGCTACACCTTC
>NA|NA|TRBJ1-1|TRBV18
CASSLRTLQEAFF
TGTGCCAGCTCACTCAGGACACTCCAAGAAGCTTTCTTT
>TRBD2|NA|TRBJ2-5|TRBV19
CASSGLAGRETQYF
TGTGCCAGTAGCGGACTAGCGGGGCGGGAGACCCAGTACTTC
>TRBD1|NA|TRBJ2-2|TRBV15
CATSRDRGQRDTGELFF
TGTGCCACCAGCAGGGACAGGGGGCAGAGGGACACCGGGGAGCTGTTTTTT
>TRBD1|NA|TRBJ1-5|TRBV6-5
CASSKTGVGQPQHF
TGTGCCAGCAGTAAGACAGGGGTTGGTCAGCCCCAGCATTTT
>TRBD1|NA|TRBJ2-5|TRBV7-3
CASSAQGAQETQYF
TGTGCCAGCAGCGCACAGGGGGCTCAAGAGACCCAGTACTTC
>TRBD2|NA|TRBJ2-1|TRBV3-1/TRBV3-2
CASSQDEVFAGGAYNEQFF
TGTGCCAGCAGCCAAGATGAGGTTTTTGCGGGGGGGGCCTACAATGAGCAGTTCTTC
>TRBD2|NA|TRBJ2-7|TRBV9
CASSVGTSGSTYEQYF
TGTGCCAGCAGCGTTGGGACTAGCGGGAGTACCTACGAGCAGTACTTC